This T cell receptor beta chain appears in the sequencing data of a study of post-analysis software for immune sequencing data. Whole-study context: The disease courses spanned relapsing-remitting, secondary progressive and progressive-relapsing forms of multiple sclerosis.

Study findings and constraints: Four or five TRBV segments, including TRBV5-6, TRBV5-1 and TRBV20-1, were more frequent in patients than controls. Normalized Chao1 diversity in multiple sclerosis patients fell significantly below that of controls. Strong same-batch co-clustering of samples appeared with F measure clustering.

Built from TCR beta cDNA, the libraries had unique molecular identifiers in them. cDNA molecules numbering about 490,000 came from around 0.96 to 9.9 million T cells. In TCRdb, the PCR reads were re-called with MiXCR into one record per CDR3 protein. The repertoire consists of roughly 200,000 distinct CDR3 sequences, with roughly 30% occurring once and the leading ten covering approximately 3.6%. The CDR3 extends over 15 amino acids. Germline V gives CDR1 MRHNA, CDR2 SNTAGT. V trimming: 0 bases; J trimming: 6 bases; junction bases outside the gene matches: 1. Concerning this clonotype: Its antigen is not identified.

The chain carries TRBV6-4 and TRBJ2-1, with 11 bases fitting TRBD2. Sequencing was performed on blood. The clonotype originates from a girl younger than 18 with multiple sclerosis. For the CDR3, the DNA is TGTGCCAGCAGTGACTCTAGCGGGGGGGCCAATGAGCAGTTCTTC. This codes for CASSDSSGGANEQFF.